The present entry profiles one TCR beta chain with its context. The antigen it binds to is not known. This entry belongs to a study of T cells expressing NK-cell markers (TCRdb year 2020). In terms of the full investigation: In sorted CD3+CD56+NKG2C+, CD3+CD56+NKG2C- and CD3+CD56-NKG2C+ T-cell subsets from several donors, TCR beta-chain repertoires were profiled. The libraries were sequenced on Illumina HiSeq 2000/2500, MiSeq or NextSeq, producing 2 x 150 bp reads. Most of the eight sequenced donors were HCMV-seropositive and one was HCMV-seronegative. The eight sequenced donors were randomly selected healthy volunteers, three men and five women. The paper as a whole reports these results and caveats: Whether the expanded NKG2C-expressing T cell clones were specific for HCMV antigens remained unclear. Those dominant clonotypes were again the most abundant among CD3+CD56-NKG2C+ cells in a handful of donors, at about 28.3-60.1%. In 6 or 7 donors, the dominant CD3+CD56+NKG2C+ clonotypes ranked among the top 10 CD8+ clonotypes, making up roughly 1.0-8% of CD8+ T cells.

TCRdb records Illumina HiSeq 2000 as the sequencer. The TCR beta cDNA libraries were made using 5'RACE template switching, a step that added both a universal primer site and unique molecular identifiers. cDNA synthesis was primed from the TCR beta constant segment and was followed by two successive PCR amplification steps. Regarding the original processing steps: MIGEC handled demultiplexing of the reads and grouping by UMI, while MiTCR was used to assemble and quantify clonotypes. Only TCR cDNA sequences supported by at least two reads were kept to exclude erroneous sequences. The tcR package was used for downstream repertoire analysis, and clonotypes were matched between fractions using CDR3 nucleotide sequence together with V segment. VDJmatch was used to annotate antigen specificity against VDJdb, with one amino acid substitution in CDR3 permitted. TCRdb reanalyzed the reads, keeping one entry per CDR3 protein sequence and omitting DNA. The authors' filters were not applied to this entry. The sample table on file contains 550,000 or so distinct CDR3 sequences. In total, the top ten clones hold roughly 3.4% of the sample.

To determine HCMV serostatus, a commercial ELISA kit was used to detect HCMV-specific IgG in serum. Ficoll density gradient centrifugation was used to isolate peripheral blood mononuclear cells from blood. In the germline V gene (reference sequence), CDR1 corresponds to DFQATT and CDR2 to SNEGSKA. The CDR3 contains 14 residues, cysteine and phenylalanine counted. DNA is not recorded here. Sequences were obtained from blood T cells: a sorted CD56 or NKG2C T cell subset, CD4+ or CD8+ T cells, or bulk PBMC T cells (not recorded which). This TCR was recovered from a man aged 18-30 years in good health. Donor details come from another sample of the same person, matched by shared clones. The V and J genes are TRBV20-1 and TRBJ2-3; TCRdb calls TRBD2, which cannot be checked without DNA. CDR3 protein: CSASSRSRADTQYF.